One sample yielded the 4 T cell receptor beta chains listed below, sequenced in a study of cytomegalovirus exposure and HLA in healthy donors. Measured with immunoSEQ multiplex PCR; TCRdb has only the in-frame clones, and not every one. The sample comprises about 110,000 clones, 86% of which are singletons, and 4% to 4.5% rests with the top ten. Sample: PBMCs. Every receptor here comes from a woman aged 18 to 35 in good health and CMV-seropositive.

The chain employs TRBV30 and TRBJ1-2, with D perhaps TRBD1 (5 bases). V was pared by 0 bases and J by 10 bases, with 12 bases between. The CDR3 totals 12 residues. Germline V gene sequence: CDR1 GTSNPN, CDR2 SVGIG (reference sequence). The CDR3 sequence is CAWSVVLGLYTF. In DNA form, the CDR3 reads TGTGCCTGGAGTGTAGTCTTGGGGCTCTACACCTTC.

The chain couples TRBV28 to TRBJ2-7; 7 bases fit TRBD2. V was pared by 6 bases and J by 1 base, with 9 bases of the junction left unmatched. This CDR3 has 15 amino acids. Germline CDR1 and CDR2: MDHEN and SYDVKM. The CDR3 sequence: CASSRGRLASYEQYF. In DNA form, the CDR3 reads TGTGCCAGCAGCCGAGGCAGACTAGCATCCTACGAGCAGTACTTC.

The V call is TRBV11-3, the J call TRBJ1-2, with TRBD1 as a possible D gene (6 bases). There are 14 residues in the CDR3. V dropped 0 bases and J dropped 3 bases, with 8 bases sitting between them. Looked up from germline, CDR1 is SGHNT and CDR2 is YENEEA. CDR3: CASSLEDSDYGYTF. In DNA form, the CDR3 reads TGTGCCAGCAGCTTAGAGGACAGCGACTATGGCTACACCTTC.

The chain joins TRBV20-1 to TRBJ1-2; D is unresolved. Germline CDR1 DFQATT, CDR2 SNEGSKA (reference sequence). The CDR3 has 10 amino acids. CDR3 amino acids: CASSNYGYTF. The DNA of the CDR3 is TGCGCGTCTTCTAACTATGGCTACACCTTC.